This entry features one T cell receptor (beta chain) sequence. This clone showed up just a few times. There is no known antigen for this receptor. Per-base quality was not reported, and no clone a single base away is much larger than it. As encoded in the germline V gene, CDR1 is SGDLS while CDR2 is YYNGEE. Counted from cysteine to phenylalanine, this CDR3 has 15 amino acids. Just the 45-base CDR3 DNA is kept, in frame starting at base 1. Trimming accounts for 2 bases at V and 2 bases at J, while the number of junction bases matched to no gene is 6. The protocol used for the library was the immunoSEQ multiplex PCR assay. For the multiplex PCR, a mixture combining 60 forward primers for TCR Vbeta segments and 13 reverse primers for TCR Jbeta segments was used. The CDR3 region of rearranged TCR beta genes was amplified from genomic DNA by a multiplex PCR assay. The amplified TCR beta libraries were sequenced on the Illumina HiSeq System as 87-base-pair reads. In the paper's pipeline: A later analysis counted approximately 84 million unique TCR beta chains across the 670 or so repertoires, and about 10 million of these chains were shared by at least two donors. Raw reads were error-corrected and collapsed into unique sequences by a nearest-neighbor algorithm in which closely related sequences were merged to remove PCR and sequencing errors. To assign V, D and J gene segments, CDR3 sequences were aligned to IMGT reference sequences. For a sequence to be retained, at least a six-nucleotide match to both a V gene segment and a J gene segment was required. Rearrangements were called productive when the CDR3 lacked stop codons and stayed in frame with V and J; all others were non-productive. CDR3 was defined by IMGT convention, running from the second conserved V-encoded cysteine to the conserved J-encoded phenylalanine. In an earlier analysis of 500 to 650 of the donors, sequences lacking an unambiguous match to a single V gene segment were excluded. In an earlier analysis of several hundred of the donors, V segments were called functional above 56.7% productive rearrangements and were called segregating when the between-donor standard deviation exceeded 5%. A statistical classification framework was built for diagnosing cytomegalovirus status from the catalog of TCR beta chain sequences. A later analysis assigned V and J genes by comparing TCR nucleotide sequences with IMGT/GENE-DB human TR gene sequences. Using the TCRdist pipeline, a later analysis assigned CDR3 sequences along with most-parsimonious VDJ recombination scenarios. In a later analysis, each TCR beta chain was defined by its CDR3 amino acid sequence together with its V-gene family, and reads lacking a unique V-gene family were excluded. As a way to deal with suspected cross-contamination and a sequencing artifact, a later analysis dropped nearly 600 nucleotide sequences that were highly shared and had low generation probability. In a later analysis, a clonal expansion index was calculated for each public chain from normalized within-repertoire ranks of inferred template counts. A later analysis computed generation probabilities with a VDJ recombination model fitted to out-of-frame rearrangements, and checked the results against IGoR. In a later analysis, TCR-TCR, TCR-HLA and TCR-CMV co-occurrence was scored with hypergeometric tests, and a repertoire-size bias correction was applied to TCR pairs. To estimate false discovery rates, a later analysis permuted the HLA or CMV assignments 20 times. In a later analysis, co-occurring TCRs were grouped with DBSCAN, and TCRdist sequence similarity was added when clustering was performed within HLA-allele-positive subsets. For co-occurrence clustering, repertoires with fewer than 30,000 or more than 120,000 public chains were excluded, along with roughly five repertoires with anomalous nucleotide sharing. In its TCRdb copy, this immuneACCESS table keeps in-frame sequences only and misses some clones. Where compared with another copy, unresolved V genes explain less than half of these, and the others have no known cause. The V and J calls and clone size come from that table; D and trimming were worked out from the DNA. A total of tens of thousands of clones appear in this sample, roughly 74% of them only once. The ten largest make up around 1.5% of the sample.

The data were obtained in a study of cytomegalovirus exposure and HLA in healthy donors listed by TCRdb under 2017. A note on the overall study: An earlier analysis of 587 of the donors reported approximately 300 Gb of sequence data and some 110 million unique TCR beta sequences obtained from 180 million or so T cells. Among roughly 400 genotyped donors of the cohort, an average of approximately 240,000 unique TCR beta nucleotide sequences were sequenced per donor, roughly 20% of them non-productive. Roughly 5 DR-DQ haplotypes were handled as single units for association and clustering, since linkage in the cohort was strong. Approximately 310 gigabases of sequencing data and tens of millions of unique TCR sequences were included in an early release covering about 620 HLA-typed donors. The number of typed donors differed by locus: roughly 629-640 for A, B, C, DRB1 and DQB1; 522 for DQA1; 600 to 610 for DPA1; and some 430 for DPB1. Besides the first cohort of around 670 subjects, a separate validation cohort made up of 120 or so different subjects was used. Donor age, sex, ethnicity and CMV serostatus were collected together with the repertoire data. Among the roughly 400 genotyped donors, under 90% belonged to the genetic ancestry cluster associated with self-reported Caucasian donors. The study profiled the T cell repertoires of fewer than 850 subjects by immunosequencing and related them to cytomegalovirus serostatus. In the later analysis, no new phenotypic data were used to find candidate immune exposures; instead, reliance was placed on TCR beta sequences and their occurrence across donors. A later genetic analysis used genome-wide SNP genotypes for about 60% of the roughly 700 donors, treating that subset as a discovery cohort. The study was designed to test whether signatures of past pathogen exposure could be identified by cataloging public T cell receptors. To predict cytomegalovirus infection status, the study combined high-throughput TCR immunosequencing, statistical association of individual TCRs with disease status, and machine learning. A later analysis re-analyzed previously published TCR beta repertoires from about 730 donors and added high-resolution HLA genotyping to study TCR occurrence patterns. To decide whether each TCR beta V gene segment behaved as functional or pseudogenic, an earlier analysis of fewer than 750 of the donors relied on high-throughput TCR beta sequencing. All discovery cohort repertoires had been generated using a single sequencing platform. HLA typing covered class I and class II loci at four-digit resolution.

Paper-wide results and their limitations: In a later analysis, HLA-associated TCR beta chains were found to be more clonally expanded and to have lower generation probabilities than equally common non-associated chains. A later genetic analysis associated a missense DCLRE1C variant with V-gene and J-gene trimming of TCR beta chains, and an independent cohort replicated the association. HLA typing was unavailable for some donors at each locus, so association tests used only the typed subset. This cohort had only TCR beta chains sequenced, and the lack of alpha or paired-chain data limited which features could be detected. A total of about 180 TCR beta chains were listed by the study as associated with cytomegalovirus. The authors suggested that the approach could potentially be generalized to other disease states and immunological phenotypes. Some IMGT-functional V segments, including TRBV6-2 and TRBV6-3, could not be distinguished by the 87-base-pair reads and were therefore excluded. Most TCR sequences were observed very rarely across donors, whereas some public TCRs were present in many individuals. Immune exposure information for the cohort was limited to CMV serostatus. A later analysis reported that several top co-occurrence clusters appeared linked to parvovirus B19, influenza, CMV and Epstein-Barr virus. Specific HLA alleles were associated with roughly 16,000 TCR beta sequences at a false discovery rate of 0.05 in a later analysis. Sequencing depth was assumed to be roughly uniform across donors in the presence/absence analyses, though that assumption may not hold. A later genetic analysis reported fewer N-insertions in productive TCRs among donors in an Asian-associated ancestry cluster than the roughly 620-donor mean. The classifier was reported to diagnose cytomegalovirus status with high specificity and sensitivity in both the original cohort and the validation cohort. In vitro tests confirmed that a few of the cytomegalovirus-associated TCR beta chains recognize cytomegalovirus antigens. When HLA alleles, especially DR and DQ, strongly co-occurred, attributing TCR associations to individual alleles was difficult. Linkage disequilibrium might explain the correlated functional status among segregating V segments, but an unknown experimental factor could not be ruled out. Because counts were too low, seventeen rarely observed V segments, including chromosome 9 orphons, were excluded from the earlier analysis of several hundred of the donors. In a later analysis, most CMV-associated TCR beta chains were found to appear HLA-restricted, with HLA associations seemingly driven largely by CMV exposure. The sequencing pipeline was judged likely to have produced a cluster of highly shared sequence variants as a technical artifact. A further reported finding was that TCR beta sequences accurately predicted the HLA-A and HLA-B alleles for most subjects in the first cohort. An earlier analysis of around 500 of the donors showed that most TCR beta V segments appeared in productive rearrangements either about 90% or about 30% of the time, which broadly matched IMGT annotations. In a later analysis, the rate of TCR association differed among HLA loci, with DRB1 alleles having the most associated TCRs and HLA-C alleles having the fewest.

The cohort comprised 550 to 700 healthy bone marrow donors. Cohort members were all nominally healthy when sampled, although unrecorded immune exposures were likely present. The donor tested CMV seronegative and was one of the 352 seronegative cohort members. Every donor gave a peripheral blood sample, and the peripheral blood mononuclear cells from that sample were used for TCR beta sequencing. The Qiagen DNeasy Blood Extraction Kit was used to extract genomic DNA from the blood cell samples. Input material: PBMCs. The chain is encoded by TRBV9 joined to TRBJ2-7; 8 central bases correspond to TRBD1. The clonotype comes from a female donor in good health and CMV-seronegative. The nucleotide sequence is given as TGTGCCAGCAGCGTTGGGACAGGTGCTCCCTACGAGCAGTACTTC. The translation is CASSVGTGAPYEQYF.